This paragraph covers one T cell receptor (beta chain) sequence. A multiplex PCR was run with 60 Vbeta primers and 13 Jbeta primers. Assay used: immunoSEQ multiplex PCR; TCRdb lists only in-frame clones, some missing. The repertoire consists of 75,000 to 100,000 clones, with 60% to 75% occurring once and the leading ten covering 1.2%. This sample stems from a study of cytomegalovirus exposure and HLA in healthy donors. V shed 5 bases and J shed 8 bases, with 25 bases lying between them. In germline, CDR1 is MGHRA, CDR2 YSYEKL. The CDR3 spans 17 residues. The chain employs TRBV4-1 and TRBJ1-5, with D perhaps TRBD1 (6 bases). The sequenced sample consisted of PBMCs. The sequence derives from a female donor in good health and CMV-seronegative. As DNA, the CDR3 is TGCGCCAGCAGCGGAATAGCCGGGACACTTGGGAAGGAGCCCCAGCATTTT. Translated: CASSGIAGTLGKEPQHF.